One and the same sample provided the 9 T cell receptor beta chains below, sequenced in a study of CD8 T cells in ankylosing spondylitis. Study observations and caveats: A motif of eight or nine highly homologous TCR beta variants was seen as apparently characteristic of ankylosing spondylitis blood.

TCRdb redid the calling of the 5' RACE reads with MiXCR, one entry per CDR3 protein. This table holds 700,000 to 1,000,000 distinct CDR3 sequences, over 9.5% found once. What these receptors recognize is not known. What was sequenced was blood, either unsorted or a sorted T cell fraction (not recorded which). The receptors here all came from a male donor with ankylosing spondylitis.

This clonotype occurred many times. This chain joins TRBV4-3 and TRBJ2-7; 7 bases fit TRBD1. J gave up 2 bases and V 0 bases, and 1 base lay outside the gene matches. CDR3 length: 14 amino acids. The V gene's germline CDR1 is LGHNA and CDR2 YSLEER. CDR3 protein: CASSQDTGAYEQYF. CDR3 coding DNA: TGCGCCAGCAGCCAAGATACAGGGGCCTACGAGCAGTACTTC.

There are a few counts of this clonotype. The chain joins TRBV6-2 or TRBV6-3 to TRBJ2-7; TRBD1 matches at 8 bases. The V gene's germline CDR1 is MNHEY and CDR2 SVGEGT. The CDR3 is made up of 13 amino acids. V was clipped by 7 bases and J by 11 bases; unmatched bases: 13. This chain's CDR3 is CASKRTGSTRKYF. CDR3 DNA sequence: TGTGCCAGCAAGAGGACAGGGTCCACTCGAAAGTACTTC.

For the CDR3, the DNA is TGTGCCAGTAAGGACAGGGGGCGGTCCTACGAGCAGTACTTC. This translates into CASKDRGRSYEQYF. The chain has TRBV6-1 and TRBJ2-7, with 11 bases lining up with TRBD1. The CDR3 loop spans 14 amino acids. Germline V lookup: CDR1 MNHNS, CDR2 SASEGT. J lost 1 base, V lost 9 bases, and 5 bases had no gene match.

This clonotype was detected only a few times. This chain joins TRBV5-1 and TRBJ2-7; the match to TRBD1 covers 7 bases. There are 13 residues in the CDR3. V lost 5 bases, J lost 4 bases, and 6 bases stayed unmatched. Germline CDR1 SGHRS, CDR2 YFSETQ. CDR3 DNA sequence: TGCGCCAGCAGTGACAACAGGGGATACGAGCAGTACTTC. This sequence encodes CASSDNRGYEQYF.

This chain connects TRBV6-6 to TRBJ1-1; 9 bases align to TRBD1. There are 11 residues in the CDR3. Germline trimming cut 4 bases from V and 13 bases from J; bases unmatched to any gene: 4. The germline V gene encodes CDR1 MNHNY and CDR2 SVGAGI (reference sequence). CDR3 amino acids: CASSFRQGVFF. The CDR3 region has the DNA TGTGCCAGCAGTTTCCGACAGGGGGTTTTCTTT.

This clonotype was seen many times. V is TRBV29-1 and J is TRBJ2-3; D uncertain. Looked up from germline, CDR1 is SQVTM and CDR2 is ANQGSEA. Deletions cut 4 bases from V and 4 bases from J, with 15 bases between. The CDR3 sequence is 14 residues long. DNA for the CDR3: TGCAGCGTTGGACCCTCCCTGTGGGCAGATACGCAGTATTTT. The encoded protein is CSVGPSLWADTQYF.

The rearrangement joins TRBV5-1 to TRBJ2-3; 7 bases map to TRBD1. In germline, CDR1 is SGHRS, CDR2 YFSETQ. The CDR3 has 14 residues. The V gene end was trimmed by 2 bases and the J gene end by 9 bases; junction bases not matched to a gene: 9. In nucleotides, the CDR3 is TGCGCCAGCAGCTTAGAAGCTAGGGGGCAGACGCAGTATTTT. Amino acids: CASSLEARGQTQYF.

This clonotype appeared a few times. The J gene is TRBJ2-3, the V gene TRBV7-2; D is perhaps TRBD2 (6 bases). Trimming took 5 bases from V and 8 from J, leaving 20 bases between them. The CDR3 length is 15 residues. The germline V gene has CDR1 SGHTA and CDR2 FQGNSA. The CDR3 region is CASSGRLGLIGTQYF. Here the CDR3 DNA reads TGTGCCAGCAGCGGACGACTAGGATTGATTGGTACGCAGTATTTT.

This clonotype was counted only a few times. The chain couples TRBV20-1 to TRBJ2-3, with 11 bases lining up with TRBD2. The CDR3 is 14 residues long. CDR1 and CDR2 from the germline V gene are DFQATT and SNEGSKA (reference sequence). V gave up 3 bases and J gave up 4 bases; unmatched junction bases: 3. The CDR3 DNA follows: TGCAGTGCTAGGACTAGCGGGAAGTCAGATACGCAGTATTTT. This gives the protein CSARTSGKSDTQYF.